Below are 9 T cell receptor beta chains sequenced from a single sample in a study of graft-versus-host responses after intestinal transplantation. Their cognate antigens are unknown. Here immunoSEQ multiplex PCR was the method, and the copy in TCRdb shows in-frame clones only, minus some. In the table there are over 80,000 clones, around 92% of which are singletons. The material sequenced was unstimulated CD4+ T cells sorted from spleen or lymph node cells, taken before transplant. The receptors were sampled from a human donor who was the organ donor for an intestinal transplant.

The V gene is TRBV27, the J gene TRBJ2-3; 8 positions match TRBD1. CDR3 length: 17 residues. Germline CDR1 and CDR2: MNHEY and SMNVEV (reference sequence). V was pared by 4 bases and J by 1 base, with 10 bases of the junction left unmatched. In DNA, the CDR3 is TGTGCCAGCAGTTCACGATTCCCAGGGGGCGGCACAGATACGCAGTATTTT. It specifies CASSSRFPGGGTDTQYF.

The chain employs TRBV21-1 and TRBJ1-6. TRBV21-1 is described as a pseudogene. CDR3 length: 13 amino acids. CDR3 amino acids: CASPRGGHSPLHF. The DNA for the CDR3 is TGTGCCAGCCCTCGGGGGGGCCATTCACCCCTCCACTTT.

V and J are TRBV4-2 and TRBJ2-2; D remains ambiguous. Per the germline V gene, CDR1 is LGHNA and CDR2 is YNFKEQ. This CDR3 comprises 13 residues. V lost 0 bases and J lost 6, with 5 bases in between. The CDR3 is CASSQESSGELFF. The CDR3 nucleotides read TGTGCCAGCAGCCAAGAGAGTTCCGGGGAGCTGTTTTTT.

This clone appeared a single time. The rearrangement links TRBV25-1 to TRBJ2-1; 7 nucleotides match TRBD2. The CDR3 consists of 13 residues. After removal of 3 bases from V and 7 bases from J, the junction contained 3 bases not matched to a gene. The germline gives CDR1 MGHDK, CDR2 SYGVNS. The DNA for the CDR3 is TGTGCCAGCAGTGACGGCGGGGGTAATGAGCAGTTCTTC. This gives the protein CASSDGGGNEQFF.

The chain's CDR3 is CATEQNYGYTF. For the CDR3, the DNA is TGTGCCACCGAACAGAACTATGGCTACACCTTC. This chain links TRBV13 with TRBJ1-2; no reliable D call. CDR3 size: 11 residues. In germline, CDR1 is PRHDT, CDR2 FYEKMQ (reference sequence). Trimming left V 10 bases short and J 2 bases short, with 8 bases between.

The rearrangement links TRBV4-1 to TRBJ1-2; 8 nucleotides match TRBD1. The CDR3 spans 18 residues. V was clipped by 4 bases and J by 4 bases; unmatched bases: 17. CDR1 is MGHRA and CDR2 is YSYEKL in the germline V gene. CDR3 loop: CASSRTGTGLLVGYGYTF. The DNA of the CDR3 is TGCGCCAGCAGCCGGACCGGGACAGGCCTATTGGTGGGCTATGGCTACACCTTC.

The CDR3 sequence: CASSQTGANVLTF. The CDR3 region has the DNA TGTGCCAGCAGTCAAACTGGGGCCAACGTCCTGACTTTC. The V gene is TRBV2, the J gene TRBJ2-6; D is undetermined. In germline, CDR1 is SNHLY, CDR2 FYNNEI. The CDR3 sequence is 13 residues long. V lost 5 bases, J lost 2 bases, and 4 bases lay in between.

The chain carries TRBV28 and TRBJ1-4; possible D gene TRBD1, 5 bases. Per the germline V gene, CDR1 is MDHEN and CDR2 is SYDVKM. This CDR3 contains 14 residues. V was cut by 6 bases and J by 5 bases, with 13 bases left in between. The CDR3 loop is CASRTETVNEKLFF. CDR3 coding DNA: TGTGCCAGCAGGACAGAGACTGTAAATGAAAAACTGTTTTTT.

The gene calls are TRBV9 and TRBJ1-1; 9 positions agree with TRBD1. The germline V gene encodes CDR1 SGDLS and CDR2 YYNGEE. CDR3 length equals 14 residues. With V trimmed by 0 bases and J by 7 bases, 4 bases remained unmatched. The CDR3 nucleotides are TGTGCCAGCAGCGTAGTGGCGACAGGGGGTGAAGCTTTCTTT. This codes for CASSVVATGGEAFF.